The source of this T cell receptor (beta chain) is a study of blood T cell repertoires in COVID-19 (TCRdb year 2020). With regard to the full study: Samples covering the acute and convalescent phases of COVID-19 were provided by collaborators in the United States, Italy and Spain. The sample metadata nearly always contained a de-identified subject ID, COVID-19 status, age in years and sex. Deeply sampled blood TCRbeta repertoires from subjects exposed to, actively infected with, or recovered from COVID-19 were included in the dataset. The repertoires were released in a freely available public database intended as a resource for research on the immune response to SARS-CoV-2. The material from the prospective study consisted of cDNA or gDNA derived from T cells, B-cell-depleted T cells, or PBMCs. Where available, HLA class I and class II types were obtained from metadata supplied by the sample provider rather than from assay-based typing. Samples came from the ongoing ImmuneRACE study (first 160 participants) plus 1,254 subjects from 6 global collaborators. The full study reports these points: The amount of clinical and demographic metadata varied by source and participant and was provided uncurated.

The immunoSEQ Assay, a bias-controlled multiplex PCR, was used to amplify TCRbeta CDR3 regions from genomic DNA. The authors' analysis ran thus. Within the assay, amplification of reference gene primers was used to estimate how many nucleated cells each sample contained. To quantify the absolute abundance of each unique TCRbeta CDR3 rearrangement, sequence reads were collapsed and filtered. For each sample, productive Simpson clonality was calculated by taking the square root of Simpson's diversity index across productive rearrangements. This immuneACCESS table, as held by TCRdb, lists in-frame sequences with V and J called but not all clones. Of the missing ones, under half trace to an unresolved V gene in checked studies; the others have no known cause. The DNA was the basis for D and trimming; V, J and clone size are from that table. This sample gives 230,000 or so clones in total; 84% of them show up just once. The ten biggest clones cover 15% to 20% of the sample.

Collaborating institutions collected whole blood in K2EDTA tubes following their own protocols. For TCRbeta analysis, collaborators shipped samples in one of three forms: frozen whole blood, isolated PBMCs, or DNA extracted from either of those sample types. Spanning cysteine to phenylalanine, the CDR3 consists of 18 amino acids. The sequence is cut down to CDR3 DNA, 54 bases in frame from base 1. According to the germline V gene, CDR1 reads LGHNA and CDR2 reads YNFKEQ. Unmatched junction bases come to 9, with V trimmed by 4 bases and J by 0 bases. Worth noting for this clone: The antigen it recognizes is unknown. Within one base of it there is no much larger clone, and no base qualities were kept.

The sequence was collected from a man younger than 40 with active or convalescent COVID-19. The V and J segments used are TRBV4-2 and TRBJ2-1, and TRBD2 matches 10 of the central bases. The sequenced sample consisted of peripheral blood. The CDR3 region reads CASSPWVAGGTSYNEQFF. The nucleotides are TGTGCCAGCAGCCCCTGGGTAGCGGGAGGTACCTCCTACAATGAGCAGTTCTTC.